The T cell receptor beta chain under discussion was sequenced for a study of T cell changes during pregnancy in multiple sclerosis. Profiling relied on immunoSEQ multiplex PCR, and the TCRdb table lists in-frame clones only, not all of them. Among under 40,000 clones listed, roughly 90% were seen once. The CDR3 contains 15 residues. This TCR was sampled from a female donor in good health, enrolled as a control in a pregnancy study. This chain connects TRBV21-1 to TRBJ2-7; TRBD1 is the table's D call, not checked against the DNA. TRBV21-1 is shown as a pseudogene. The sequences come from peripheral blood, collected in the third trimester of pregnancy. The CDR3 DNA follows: TGTGCCAGCTGTCAGATCGGACAGGGGAACTACGAGCAGTACTTC. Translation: CASCQIGQGNYEQYF.